These 15 T cell receptor beta chains share one sample of origin, sequenced in a study of blood T cell repertoires in COVID-19. Clones were read by immunoSEQ multiplex PCR, and TCRdb kept only the in-frame ones, dropping some. The sample shows approximately 190,000 clones, 84% of them seen only once. The sample taken for sequencing was peripheral blood. Every receptor here comes from a woman aged 65 to 85 with active or convalescent COVID-19.

This clone was recorded a few times. V and J are TRBV6-5 and TRBJ2-1; TRBD2 agrees at 11 bases. The CDR3 sequence is 15 residues long. From germline, CDR1 is MNHEY and CDR2 SVGAGI. The trim removed 6 bases at V and 6 bases at J, leaving 7 bases unmatched. This chain's CDR3 is CASRPPSGRSNEQFF. CDR3 in DNA: TGTGCCAGCAGGCCTCCTAGCGGGAGGTCCAATGAGCAGTTCTTC.

The chain recombines TRBV5-1 with TRBJ2-5; D possibly corresponds to TRBD2 (6 bases). V gave up 4 bases and J gave up 4 bases, with 11 bases separating them. Germline V gives CDR1 SGHRS, CDR2 YFSETQ. CDR3 length: 13 residues. CDR3 in amino acids: CASSPGGRETQYF. The CDR3 nucleotides read TGCGCCAGCAGCCCAGGAGGGAGAGAGACCCAGTACTTC. The full variable domain, completed using reference TRBV5-1 and TRBJ2-5, is KAGVTQTPRYLIKTRGQQVTLSCSPISGHRSVSWYQQTPGQGLQFLFEYFSETQRNKGNFPGRFSGRQFSNSRSEMNVSTLELGDSALYLCASSPGGRETQYFGPGTRLLVL.

This rearrangement joins TRBV18 to TRBJ2-4; 9 bases fit TRBD1. Per germline, CDR1 KGHSH and CDR2 LQKENI. V shed 6 bases, J shed 8 bases, and the junction held 5 bases outside the gene matches. This CDR3 is built from 13 residues. This CDR3 reads CASSPGQGDIQYF. In nucleotides, the CDR3 is TGTGCCAGCTCCCCGGGACAGGGCGACATTCAGTACTTC.

The chain uses TRBV5-1 and TRBJ1-4; D may be TRBD1 (6 bases). The germline V gene has CDR1 SGHRS and CDR2 YFSETQ. The V gene lost 4 bases and the J gene lost 2 bases, with 12 bases spanning the gap. This CDR3 spans 15 amino acids. The CDR3 DNA follows: TGCGCCAGCAGCCAATTCAGGGGTACTAATGAAAAACTGTTTTTT. Amino acid sequence: CASSQFRGTNEKLFF.

This clone was seen once. This chain links TRBV5-4 with TRBJ1-1; D not resolved. The CDR3 is made up of 13 amino acids. Germline V CDR1 and CDR2: SGHNT, YYREEE (reference sequence). Trimming removed 1 base at V and 3 bases at J, with 7 bases between. The CDR3 is CASSLNEDTEAFF. CDR3 in DNA: TGTGCCAGCAGCTTGAATGAGGACACTGAAGCTTTCTTT.

The V call is TRBV7-9, the J call TRBJ2-2; TRBD1 agrees at 7 bases. Trimming cost V 8 bases and J 1 base; bases outside gene matches: 16. The CDR3 totals 18 residues. Germline CDR1 SEHNR, CDR2 FQNEAQ (reference sequence). CDR3 region: CASCSGWLTGMNTGELFF. The CDR3 DNA is TGTGCCAGCTGCTCCGGATGGTTGACAGGGATGAACACCGGGGAGCTGTTTTTT.

This clone has just one count. The chain joins TRBV11-3 to TRBJ2-6; D is perhaps TRBD1 (5 bases). The CDR3 length is 19 residues. CDR1 is SGHNT and CDR2 is YENEEA in the germline V gene. Trimming cost V 7 bases and J 0 bases, with 22 bases left between them. The DNA of the CDR3 is TGTGCCAGCACCCTATTTGAAAGCGCAAGGGGCTCTGGGGCCAACGTCCTGACTTTC. It translates to CASTLFESARGSGANVLTF.

The chain combines TRBV2 with TRBJ1-1, with TRBD1 matching 7 bases. In germline, CDR1 is SNHLY, CDR2 FYNNEI. This CDR3 is built from 16 residues. The V segment lost 6 bases and the J segment 2 bases; nucleotides outside the gene matches: 12. The CDR3 bases are TGTGCCAGCAGCCTCATCCGACAGGGCCCCAACACTGAAGCTTTCTTT. Translated, it gives CASSLIRQGPNTEAFF.

V usage is TRBV6-5 and J usage is TRBJ2-2, with 7 positions matching TRBD1. The CDR3 sequence is 15 residues long. The germline CDR1 and CDR2 sequences are MNHEY and SVGAGI. J was trimmed by 3 bases and V by 5 bases; bases with no gene match: 6. The chain's CDR3 is CASSPGQKYTGELFF. The CDR3 DNA reads TGTGCCAGCAGTCCGGGACAGAAGTACACCGGGGAGCTGTTTTTT.

The rearrangement joins TRBV18 to TRBJ1-5; a weak D match, TRBD1 (5 bases). The CDR3 runs to 15 residues. Deletions cut 2 bases from V and 4 bases from J, with 12 bases between. Germline CDR1 KGHSH, CDR2 LQKENI. The CDR3 nucleotides read TGTGCCAGCTCACCAACGGACATAGGGAATCAGCCCCAGCATTTT. Its protein product is CASSPTDIGNQPQHF.

The CDR3 reads CASSGTSGDNEQFF. The CDR3 DNA reads as TGCGCCAGCAGCGGGACTAGCGGCGACAATGAGCAGTTCTTC. The chain couples TRBV5-1 to TRBJ2-1; TRBD2 matches 11 bases. V shed 4 bases, J shed 5 bases, and the junction held 2 bases outside the gene matches. The CDR3 sequence is 14 residues long. CDR1 is SGHRS, CDR2 YFSETQ, per germline.

This clone was detected only a few times. The rearrangement joins TRBV5-1 to TRBJ1-3; possible D gene TRBD1, 6 bases. This CDR3 spans 14 amino acids. V lost 5 bases to trimming and J lost 0 bases, with 9 bases between them. CDR1 and CDR2 from the germline V gene are SGHRS and YFSETQ. CDR3 loop: CASRGQISGNTIYF. DNA of the CDR3: TGCGCCAGCAGGGGACAAATCTCTGGAAACACCATATATTTT.

This clone appeared once. This chain links TRBV5-1 with TRBJ2-5, with a possible D match to TRBD2 (5 bases). V lost 0 bases and J 1 base, leaving 7 bases between the germline ends. Germline CDR1 and CDR2: SGHRS and YFSETQ. The CDR3 has 14 amino acids. This chain's CDR3 is CASSLGAAQETQYF. DNA for the CDR3: TGCGCCAGCAGCTTGGGAGCGGCCCAAGAGACCCAGTACTTC.

The CDR3 protein is CASRAGSSYEQYF. The CDR3 DNA is TGTGCCAGCAGGGCCGGGAGCTCCTACGAGCAGTACTTC. The rearrangement uses TRBV5-4 and TRBJ2-7; D may be TRBD2 (6 bases). The CDR3 totals 13 residues. Germline lookup yields CDR1 SGHNT and CDR2 YYREEE (reference sequence). Trimming removed 5 bases at V and 0 bases at J, with 9 bases between. The full variable domain, rest sourced from reference TRBV5-4 and TRBJ2-7, is ETGVTQSPTHLIKTRGQQVTLRCSSQSGHNTVSWYQQALGQGPQFIFQYYREEENGRGNFPPRFSGLQFPNYSSELNVNALELDDSALYLCASRAGSSYEQYFGPGTRLTVT.

This clone was detected only once. The V call is TRBV28, the J call TRBJ1-1; D unclear. CDR1 MDHEN and CDR2 SYDVKM come from the germline V gene. The V end lost 1 base, the J end lost 5 bases, and 8 bases lay between the germline ends. The CDR3 is made up of 13 amino acids. The CDR3 loop reads CASSLLRSTEAFF. The DNA of the CDR3 is TGTGCCAGCAGTTTATTAAGGAGTACTGAAGCTTTCTTT. The variable domain in full, with the rest retrieved from reference TRBV28 and TRBJ1-1, is DVKVTQSSRYLVKRTGEKVFLECVQDMDHENMFWYRQDPGLGLRLIYFSYDVKMKEKGDIPEGYSVSREKKERFSLILESASTNQTSMYLCASSLLRSTEAFFGQGTRLTVV.